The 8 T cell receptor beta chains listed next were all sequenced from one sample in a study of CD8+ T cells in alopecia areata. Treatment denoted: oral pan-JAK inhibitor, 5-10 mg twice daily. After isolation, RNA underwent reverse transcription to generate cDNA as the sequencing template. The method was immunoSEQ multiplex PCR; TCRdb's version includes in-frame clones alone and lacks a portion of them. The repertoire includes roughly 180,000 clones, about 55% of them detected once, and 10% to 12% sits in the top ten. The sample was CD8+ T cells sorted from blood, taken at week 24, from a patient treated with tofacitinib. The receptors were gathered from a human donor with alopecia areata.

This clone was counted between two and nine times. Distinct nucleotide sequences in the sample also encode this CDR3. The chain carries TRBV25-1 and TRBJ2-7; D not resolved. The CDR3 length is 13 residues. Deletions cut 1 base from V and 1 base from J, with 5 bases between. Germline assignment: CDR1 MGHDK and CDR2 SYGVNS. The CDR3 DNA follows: TGTGCCAGCAGTGAATTGGGTTCCTACGAGCAGTACTTC. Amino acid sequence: CASSELGSYEQYF.

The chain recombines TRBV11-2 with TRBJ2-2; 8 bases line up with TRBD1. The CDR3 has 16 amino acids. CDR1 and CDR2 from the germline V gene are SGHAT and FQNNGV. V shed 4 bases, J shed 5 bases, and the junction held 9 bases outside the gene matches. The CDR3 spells CASSYPRDRRTGELFF. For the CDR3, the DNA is TGTGCCAGCAGCTACCCCCGGGACAGGCGGACCGGGGAGCTGTTTTTT.

CDR3 bases: TGTGCCAGCAGCGTAGACAGGGGAGAGCAGTACTTC. Protein product: CASSVDRGEQYF. The chain is built from TRBV9 and TRBJ2-7, with 7 bases matching TRBD1. This CDR3 contains 12 residues. V was pared by 0 bases and J by 7 bases, with 1 base of the junction left unmatched. Germline-derived CDR1 and CDR2 are SGDLS and YYNGEE.

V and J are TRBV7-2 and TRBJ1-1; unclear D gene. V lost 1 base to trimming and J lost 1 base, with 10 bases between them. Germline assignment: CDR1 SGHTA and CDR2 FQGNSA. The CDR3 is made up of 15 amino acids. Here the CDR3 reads CASSLGGGGNTEAFF. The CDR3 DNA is TGTGCCAGCAGCTTAGGAGGAGGCGGGAACACTGAAGCTTTCTTT. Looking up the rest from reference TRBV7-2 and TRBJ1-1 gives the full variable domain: GAGVSQSPSNKVTEKGKDVELRCDPISGHTALYWYRQSLGQGLEFLIYFQGNSAPDKSGLPSDRFSAERTGGSVSTLTIQRTQQEDSAVYLCASSLGGGGNTEAFFGQGTRLTVV.

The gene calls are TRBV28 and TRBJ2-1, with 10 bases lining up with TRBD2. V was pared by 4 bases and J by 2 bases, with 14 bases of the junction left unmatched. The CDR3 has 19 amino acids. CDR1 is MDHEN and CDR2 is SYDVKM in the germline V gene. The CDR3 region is CASSSRSRTSGETYNEQFF. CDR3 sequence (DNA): TGTGCCAGCAGTTCCCGCTCCCGGACTAGCGGCGAAACCTACAATGAGCAGTTCTTC.

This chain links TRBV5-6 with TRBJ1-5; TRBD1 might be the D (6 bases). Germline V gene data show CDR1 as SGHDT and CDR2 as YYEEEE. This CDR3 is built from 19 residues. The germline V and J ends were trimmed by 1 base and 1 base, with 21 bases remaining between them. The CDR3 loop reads CASSLTKARGSESNQPQHF. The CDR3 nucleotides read TGTGCCAGCAGCTTGACCAAGGCCAGGGGATCCGAGAGCAATCAGCCCCAGCATTTT. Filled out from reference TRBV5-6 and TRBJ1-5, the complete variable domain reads DAGVTQSPTHLIKTRGQQVTLRCSPKSGHDTVSWYQQALGQGPQFIFQYYEEEERQRGNFPDRFSGHQFPNYSSELNVNALLLGDSALYLCASSLTKARGSESNQPQHFGDGTRLSIL.

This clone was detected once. The CDR3 here is CASSEWTGGSYEQYF. In DNA form, the CDR3 reads TGTGCCAGCAGTGAATGGACAGGGGGCTCCTACGAGCAGTACTTC. This sequence joins TRBV25-1 and TRBJ2-7; the match to TRBD1 covers 10 bases. This CDR3 comprises 15 residues. Trimming cost V 1 base and J 0 bases; bases outside gene matches: 0. Per germline, CDR1 MGHDK and CDR2 SYGVNS.

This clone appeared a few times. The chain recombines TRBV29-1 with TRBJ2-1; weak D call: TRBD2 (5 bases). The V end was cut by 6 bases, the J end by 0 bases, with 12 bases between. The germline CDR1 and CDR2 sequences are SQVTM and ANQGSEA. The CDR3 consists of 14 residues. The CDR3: CSVVGVSSYNEQFF. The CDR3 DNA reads TGCAGCGTCGTCGGGGTCAGCTCCTACAATGAGCAGTTCTTC.